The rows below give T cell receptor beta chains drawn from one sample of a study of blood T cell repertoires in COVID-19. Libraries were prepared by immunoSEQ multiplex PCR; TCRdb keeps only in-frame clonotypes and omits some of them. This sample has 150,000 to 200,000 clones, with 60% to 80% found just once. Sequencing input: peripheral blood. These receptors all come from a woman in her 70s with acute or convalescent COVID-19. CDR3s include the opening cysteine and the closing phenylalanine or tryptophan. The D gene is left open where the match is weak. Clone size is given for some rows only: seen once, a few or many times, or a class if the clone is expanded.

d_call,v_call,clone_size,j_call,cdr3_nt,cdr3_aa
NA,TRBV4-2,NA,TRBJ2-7,TGTGCCAGCAGCCAAGAATATGGGGCCGTCGATCTATCCTACGAGCAGTACTTC,CASSQEYGAVDLSYEQYF
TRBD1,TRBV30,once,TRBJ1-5,TGTGCCTGGAGCCATGCAGGGGGCGCGGTCCAGCCCCAGCATTTT,CAWSHAGGAVQPQHF
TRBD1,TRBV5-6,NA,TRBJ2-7,TGTGCCAGCAGCTTTGCAGGGGGAAGGGTCGAGCAGTACTTC,CASSFAGGRVEQYF
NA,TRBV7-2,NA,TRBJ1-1,TGTGCCAGCAGCTTAGTCGGAGTGAACACTGAAGCTTTCTTT,CASSLVGVNTEAFF
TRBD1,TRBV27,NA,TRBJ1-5,TGTGCCAGCAGTCCCCGGACAGGTAAAGGGGGGTCCAATCAGCCCCAGCATTTT,CASSPRTGKGGSNQPQHF
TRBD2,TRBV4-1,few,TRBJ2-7,TGCGCCAGCAGCCAAGACTCAAGCGGGAGCTCCTACGAGCAGTACTTC,CASSQDSSGSSYEQYF
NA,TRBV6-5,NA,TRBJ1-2,TGTGCCAGCACTCCCGATGGGAGTTTTTATGGCTACACCTTC,CASTPDGSFYGYTF
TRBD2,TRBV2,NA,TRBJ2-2,TGTGCCAGCAAACTAGCGGGAGTAAGGGGAAACACCGGGGAGCTGTTTTTT,CASKLAGVRGNTGELFF
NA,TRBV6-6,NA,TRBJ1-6,TGTGCCAGCAGTCCACGGAGGACAGTTTCCTATAATTCACCCCTCCACTTT,CASSPRRTVSYNSPLHF
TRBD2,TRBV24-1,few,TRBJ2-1,TGTGCCACCAGTGGGACCCTTCTAGCGGGAGGGATTTCCTACAATGAGCAGTTCTTC,CATSGTLLAGGISYNEQFF
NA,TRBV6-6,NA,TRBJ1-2,TGTGCCAGCCGAGAAGGGGACTATGGCTACACCTTC,CASREGDYGYTF
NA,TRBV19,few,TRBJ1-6,TGTGCCAGTAGTATGACGGGGGTAGATTCACCCCTCCACTTT,CASSMTGVDSPLHF
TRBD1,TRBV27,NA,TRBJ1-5,TGTGCCAGCAGTTCCTGGACAGGGCGGGGGAACCATCAGCCCCAGCATTTT,CASSSWTGRGNHQPQHF
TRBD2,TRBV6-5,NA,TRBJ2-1,TGTGCCAGCAGCAGAATAGGACTAGCCGCCAATGAGCAGTTCTTC,CASSRIGLAANEQFF
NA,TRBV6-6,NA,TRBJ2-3,TGTGCCAGCAGTTACTCAGGGGGTAGCACAGATACGCAGTATTTT,CASSYSGGSTDTQYF
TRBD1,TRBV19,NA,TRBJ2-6,TGTGCCAGTAGACTCGGGACAGGCTCTGGGGCCAACGTCCTGACTTTC,CASRLGTGSGANVLTF
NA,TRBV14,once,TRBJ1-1,TGTGCCAGCAGCCAAGATCTGGCAATCACTGAAGCTTTCTTT,CASSQDLAITEAFF
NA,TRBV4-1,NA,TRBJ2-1,TGCGCCAGCAGCCCGCTGAGCGGACTCAAGAACAATGAGCAGTTCTTC,CASSPLSGLKNNEQFF
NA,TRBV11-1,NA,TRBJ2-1,TGTGCCAGCAGCCTGGAGGGCGGGCTCACCTACAATGAGCAGTTCTTC,CASSLEGGLTYNEQFF
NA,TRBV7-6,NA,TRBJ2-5,TGTGCCAGCAGCTTAAGGCTAGGCGGAGGGCAAGAGACCCAGTACTTC,CASSLRLGGGQETQYF
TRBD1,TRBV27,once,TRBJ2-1,TGTGCCAGCAGTTTATCCCAGGGGGAACCTCACAATGAGCAGTTCTTC,CASSLSQGEPHNEQFF
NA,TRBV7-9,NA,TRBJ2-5,TGTGCCGGAAATACCAGGGGTCAAGAGACCCAGTACTTC,CAGNTRGQETQYF
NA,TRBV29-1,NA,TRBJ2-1,TGCAGCGCCTGGGACTCCCACAATGAGCAGTTCTTC,CSAWDSHNEQFF
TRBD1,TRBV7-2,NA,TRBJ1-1,TGTGCCAGCAGCCCGGGAGAGGGGGCGTTTGAAGCTTTCTTT,CASSPGEGAFEAFF
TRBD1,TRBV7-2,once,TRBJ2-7,TGTGCCAGCAGCCCCGACAGGGGCCCCACCTACGAGCAGTACTTC,CASSPDRGPTYEQYF
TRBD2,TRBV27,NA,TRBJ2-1,TGTGCCAGCAGTCACGTCGGGGTAGCGGGAGGGCCCTCCTACAATGAGCAGTTCTTC,CASSHVGVAGGPSYNEQFF
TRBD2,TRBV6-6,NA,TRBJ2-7,TGTGCCAGCAGGGCGGGGGTCAACGAGCAGTACTTC,CASRAGVNEQYF
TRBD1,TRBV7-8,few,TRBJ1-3,TGTGCCAGCAGCTTAGGGACAGGGGGGCCCTCTGGAAACACCATATATTTT,CASSLGTGGPSGNTIYF
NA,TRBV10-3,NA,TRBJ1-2,TGTGCCATCAGGAGTGACAGGCAGCCCGATGGCTACACCTTC,CAIRSDRQPDGYTF
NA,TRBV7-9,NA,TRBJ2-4,TGTGCCAGCAGCTTTTTTACGGGTTCGGCGATAGCCAAAAACATTCAGTACTTC,CASSFFTGSAIAKNIQYF
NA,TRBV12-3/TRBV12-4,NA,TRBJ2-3,TGTGCCAGCAGTTCGGGGAGCACAGATACGCAGTATTTT,CASSSGSTDTQYF
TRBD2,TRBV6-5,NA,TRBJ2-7,TGTGCCAGCAGTTACAAGGGACTAGCGGGGGGAGAGCAGTACTTC,CASSYKGLAGGEQYF
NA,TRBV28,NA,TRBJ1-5,TGTGCCAGCAGCTCAGGGGACGCGGGTTATAGCAATCAGCCCCAGCATTTT,CASSSGDAGYSNQPQHF
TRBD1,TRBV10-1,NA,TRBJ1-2,TGCGCCACCCTAGTCGAAAGTATATTCCTTAGGACAGGGGACTATCATATGCGCTATGGCTACACCTTC,CATLVESIFLRTGDYHMRYGYTF
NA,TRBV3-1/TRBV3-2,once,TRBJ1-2,TGTGCCAGCAGCCCCTTATCAGACAGCTATGGCTACACCTTC,CASSPLSDSYGYTF
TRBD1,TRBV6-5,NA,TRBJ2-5,TGTGCCACGGGCTCAGGGGGCCTGGAGACCCAGTACTTC,CATGSGGLETQYF
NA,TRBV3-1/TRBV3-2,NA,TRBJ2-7,TGTGCCAGCGGGCACGAGAAGCAGTACTTC,CASGHEKQYF
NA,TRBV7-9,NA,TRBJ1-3,TGTGCCAGCAGCTTAGGCGGAGGCAGCGGAAACACCATATATTTT,CASSLGGGSGNTIYF